The next 28 T cell receptor beta chains were all read from a single sample in a study of blood T cell repertoires in COVID-19. The table came from immunoSEQ multiplex PCR; TCRdb's copy has only in-frame clones and leaves some out. In the table there are about 210,000 clones, 84% of which are singletons. The specimen was PBMCs or T cells enriched from blood (not recorded which). Receptors originate from a woman between 25 and 40 years old who had been exposed to COVID-19.

This clone has only one observation. The chain uses TRBV6-6 and TRBJ1-1; D may be TRBD1 (6 bases). Trimming took 6 bases from V and 7 from J, leaving 21 bases between them. The CDR3 extends over 15 amino acids. Germline values: CDR1 MNHNY, CDR2 SVGAGI (reference sequence). The CDR3 DNA reads TGTGCCAGCAGCCCTGACAGGCGCCTAATCCATGAAGCTTTCTTT. Protein sequence: CASSPDRRLIHEAFF.

V and J are TRBV7-9 and TRBJ2-7, with D maybe TRBD1 (5 bases). V lost 1 base and J lost 5, with 15 bases in between. This CDR3 contains 15 residues. CDR1 is SEHNR, CDR2 FQNEAQ, per germline (reference sequence). CDR3 loop: CASSLVSREGHEQYF. The DNA for the CDR3 is TGTGCCAGCAGCTTAGTAAGCAGGGAAGGGCACGAGCAGTACTTC.

The gene calls are TRBV5-6 and TRBJ1-2, with 8 bases lining up with TRBD1. Germline V gene data show CDR1 as SGHDT and CDR2 as YYEEEE. J lost 9 bases, V lost 3 bases, and 16 bases had no gene match. The CDR3 has 16 amino acids. CDR3 nucleotides: TGTGCCAGCAGCTGGGCAAGCCCGGGACAGGCTTTGAGCTACACCTTC. It specifies CASSWASPGQALSYTF.

The chain links TRBV5-6 to TRBJ2-1, with 11 bases that match TRBD2. After removal of 2 bases from V and 3 bases from J, the junction contained 13 bases not matched to a gene. The germline gives CDR1 SGHDT, CDR2 YYEEEE. This CDR3 region has 19 residues. The CDR3 sequence is CASSFWSTLAGGYYNEQFF. In DNA, the CDR3 is TGTGCCAGCAGCTTCTGGAGCACCCTAGCGGGGGGATACTACAATGAGCAGTTCTTC.

This sequence joins TRBV19 and TRBJ1-1; 8 positions agree with TRBD1. The ends lost 8 bases at V and 4 bases at J; junction bases unmatched: 12. In germline, CDR1 is LNHDA, CDR2 SQIVND (reference sequence). This CDR3 spans 15 amino acids. CDR3 DNA: TGTGCCAGTCTCAGACGGACAGGGAGTGGCACTGAAGCTTTCTTT. It yields the protein CASLRRTGSGTEAFF.

The rearrangement uses TRBV5-1 and TRBJ1-1, with TRBD1 matching 10 bases. The ends lost 3 bases at V and 0 bases at J; junction bases unmatched: 8. Germline V gene data show CDR1 as SGHRS and CDR2 as YFSETQ. This CDR3 is 17 amino acids long. The CDR3 DNA reads as TGCGCCAGCAGCTGGGGGGACAGGGGCCCTCTGAACACTGAAGCTTTCTTT. This translates into CASSWGDRGPLNTEAFF.

The table lists this clone with a count of one. The V and J genes are TRBV10-3 and TRBJ1-4; possible D gene TRBD1, 5 bases. Between the trimmed V and J ends, which lost 0 bases and 4 bases, there was a span of 9 bases. CDR1 is ENHRY and CDR2 is SYGVKD in the germline V gene. This CDR3 has 15 amino acids. The CDR3 nucleotides are TGTGCCATCAGTGAGTCAAGGGGCAATAATGAAAAACTGTTTTTT. This encodes CAISESRGNNEKLFF.

V is TRBV5-5 and J is TRBJ2-1, with 7 bases fitting TRBD1. The CDR3 has 13 amino acids. The ends lost 5 bases at V and 6 bases at J; junction bases unmatched: 5. Germline V gives CDR1 SGHKS, CDR2 YYEKEE (reference sequence). The chain's CDR3 is CASRPTGINEQFF. In DNA, the CDR3 is TGTGCCAGCAGACCGACAGGGATCAATGAGCAGTTCTTC.

The gene calls are TRBV15 and TRBJ1-2, with D possibly being TRBD1 (5 bases). The germline V and J ends were trimmed by 1 base and 4 bases, with 10 bases remaining between them. The CDR3 sequence is 14 residues long. Germline loops: CDR1 LNHNV, CDR2 YYDKDF (reference sequence). The CDR3 DNA reads as TGTGCCACCAGCAGAGCCAGGGAGGCCTATGGCTACACCTTC. Translating gives CATSRAREAYGYTF.

This chain uses TRBV7-2 with TRBJ1-5; 7 bases align to TRBD1. Per the germline V gene, CDR1 is SGHTA and CDR2 is FQGNSA. The CDR3 is 13 residues long. The V and J ends lost 2 bases and 7 bases, in that order; junction bases with no gene match: 2. The CDR3 loop is CASSLRQGQPQHF. In DNA form, the CDR3 reads TGTGCCAGCAGCTTACGACAGGGCCAGCCCCAGCATTTT. The full variable domain, with the rest looked up from reference TRBV7-2 and TRBJ1-5, is GAGVSQSPSNKVTEKGKDVELRCDPISGHTALYWYRQSLGQGLEFLIYFQGNSAPDKSGLPSDRFSAERTGGSVSTLTIQRTQQEDSAVYLCASSLRQGQPQHFGDGTRLSIL.

Notes on this clone: This CDR3 is also generated by other DNA sequences in the sample. The J gene is TRBJ1-4, the V gene TRBV2, with TRBD1 as a possible D gene (6 bases). The CDR3 runs to 14 residues. V dropped 4 bases and J dropped 3 bases, with 9 bases sitting between them. Germline V gene lookup returns CDR1 SNHLY and CDR2 FYNNEI. CDR3 nucleotides: TGTGCCAGCAGTGTGTCAGGGGCTAATGAAAAACTGTTTTTT. This translates into CASSVSGANEKLFF.

V usage is TRBV7-9 and J usage is TRBJ1-2, with D possibly matching TRBD1 (6 bases). Trimming removed 4 bases from V and 0 bases from J, with 9 bases in between. Germline-derived CDR1 and CDR2 are SEHNR and FQNEAQ (reference sequence). The CDR3 extends over 14 amino acids. The DNA of the CDR3 is TGTGCCAGCAGCTCTGACAGGTCTAACTATGGCTACACCTTC. Translation gives CASSSDRSNYGYTF.

The J gene is TRBJ1-4, the V gene TRBV6-5; D remains unclear. The CDR3 runs to 11 residues. The germline V and J ends were trimmed by 5 bases and 7 bases, with 5 bases remaining between them. Germline CDR1 MNHEY, CDR2 SVGAGI. CDR3 protein: CASSRGEKLFF. CDR3 coding DNA: TGTGCCAGCAGTCGGGGTGAAAAACTGTTTTTT.

Regarding this clone: An end of the junction differs from the germline gene, which may be a read error. The chain has TRBV30 and TRBJ2-7, with 7 bases that match TRBD2. Germline V gene lookup returns CDR1 GTSNPN and CDR2 SVGIG (reference sequence). The CDR3 runs to 12 residues. The CDR3 region is CAWSPAGDRKHF. The CDR3 bases are TGTGCCTGGAGTCCGGCGGGGGACCGTAAACACTTC.

The rearrangement links TRBV6-2 or TRBV6-3 to TRBJ1-1; 7 bases fit TRBD1. Trimming removed 5 bases from V and 4 bases from J; junction bases left unmatched: 7. This CDR3 spans 14 amino acids. Looked up from germline, CDR1 is MNHEY and CDR2 is SVGEGT. In nucleotides, the CDR3 is TGTGCCAGCAGTACCGCCCAGGGGGGCACTGAAGCTTTCTTT. Translation: CASSTAQGGTEAFF.

The genes are TRBV18 and TRBJ1-4; D remains unclear. This CDR3 comprises 12 residues. With 3 bases removed from V and 8 bases from J, the gap between germline ends came to 7 bases. Per germline, CDR1 KGHSH and CDR2 LQKENI. For the CDR3, the DNA is TGTGCCAGCTCACCTTTTCAGGAAAAACTGTTTTTT. Protein product: CASSPFQEKLFF.

This sequence joins TRBV19 and TRBJ2-3, with TRBD1 matching 8 bases. After removal of 6 bases from V and 1 base from J, the junction contained 12 bases not matched to a gene. The CDR3 runs 17 residues. Looked up from germline, CDR1 is LNHDA and CDR2 is SQIVND (reference sequence). CDR3 protein: CASSELQGVGGTDTQYF. CDR3 coding DNA: TGTGCCAGTAGCGAACTACAGGGGGTGGGTGGCACAGATACGCAGTATTTT.

CDR3 protein: CASLGNPQFGYTF. CDR3 nucleotides: TGTGCCAGCCTAGGAAATCCCCAGTTTGGCTACACCTTC. The gene calls are TRBV25-1 and TRBJ1-2, with D unresolved. Trimming removed 8 bases from V and 7 bases from J, with 17 bases in between. CDR1 and CDR2 from the germline V gene are MGHDK and SYGVNS. CDR3 size: 13 residues.

This sequence joins TRBV18 and TRBJ2-3, with 8 bases aligning to TRBD2. This CDR3 is 18 amino acids long. Looked up from germline, CDR1 is KGHSH and CDR2 is LQKENI. V dropped 6 bases and J dropped 2; count of bases not matched to a gene: 16. CDR3 protein: CASSLTELAAGPTDTQYF. The CDR3, as DNA: TGTGCCAGCTCCCTAACTGAACTAGCGGCGGGCCCCACAGATACGCAGTATTTT.

J is TRBJ1-1 and V is TRBV10-3, with D hard to call. Germline V lookup: CDR1 ENHRY, CDR2 SYGVKD. Trimming left V 1 base short and J 0 bases short, with 9 bases between. The CDR3 totals 15 residues. For the CDR3, the DNA is TGTGCCATCAGTGAGTTCACATCAATGAACACTGAAGCTTTCTTT. It translates to CAISEFTSMNTEAFF.

V gene TRBV4-1 combines with J gene TRBJ2-5, with 7 bases fitting TRBD2. The germline gives CDR1 MGHRA, CDR2 YSYEKL. The CDR3 runs 13 residues. After removal of 1 base from V and 4 bases from J, the junction contained 0 bases not matched to a gene. This CDR3 reads CASSQAGGETQYF. The CDR3 DNA follows: TGCGCCAGCAGCCAAGCGGGGGGAGAGACCCAGTACTTC.

The rearrangement uses TRBV23-1 and TRBJ1-5; TRBD1 might be the D (5 bases). TRBV23-1 is placed among ORFs of uncertain function. The CDR3 consists of 17 residues. Trimming removed 3 bases from V and 6 bases from J, with 21 bases in between. The CDR3 DNA sequence: TGCGCCAGCAGTCAGCAAATTGGGGGGTTTCTGAGTCAGCCCCAGCATTTT. Translating gives CASSQQIGGFLSQPQHF.

Written as DNA, the CDR3 is TGTGCCAGCAGTGAAGTGCGGGGGCAGGGAGATACGCAGTATTTT. It translates to CASSEVRGQGDTQYF. This chain uses TRBV2 with TRBJ2-3; TRBD2 is a possible D gene (7 bases). V lost 1 base, J lost 5 bases, and 13 bases lay in between. Germline assignment: CDR1 SNHLY and CDR2 FYNNEI. CDR3 length equals 15 residues.

This clone was detected only once. This sequence joins TRBV19 and TRBJ2-3; 9 positions agree with TRBD2. After removal of 9 bases from V and 1 base from J, the junction contained 5 bases not matched to a gene. CDR1 and CDR2 (germline): LNHDA, SQIVND (reference sequence). The CDR3 length is 14 residues. The CDR3 DNA reads TGTGCCAGCCGTTGGACTAGCGGCACAGATACGCAGTATTTT. Encoded protein: CASRWTSGTDTQYF. The variable domain in full, completed from reference TRBV19 and TRBJ2-3, reads DGGITQSPKYLFRKEGQNVTLSCEQNLNHDAMYWYRQDPGQGLRLIYYSQIVNDFQKGDIAEGYSVSREKKESFPLTVTSAQKNPTAFYLCASRWTSGTDTQYFGPGTRLTVL.

This rearrangement joins TRBV4-1 to TRBJ1-4, with TRBD1 matching 9 bases. Trimming took 2 bases from V and 5 from J; bases not matched to a gene: 6. CDR1 MGHRA and CDR2 YSYEKL come from the germline V gene. The CDR3 totals 16 residues. CDR3 sequence: CASSQIAGTGNEKLFF. The CDR3 DNA reads as TGCGCCAGCAGCCAAATTGCCGGGACAGGGAATGAAAAACTGTTTTTT.

J is TRBJ2-3 and V is TRBV3-1 (or the pseudogene TRBV3-2); 11 bases are a match to TRBD1. Trimming at V came to 7 bases and at J to 2 bases, leaving 14 bases not matched to a gene. The germline V gene encodes CDR1 LGHDT and CDR2 YNNKEL (reference sequence). The CDR3 has 18 residues. The DNA for the CDR3 is TGTGCCAGCACTTGGACAGGGGGCACCCGCCAGGTCACAGATACGCAGTATTTT. Encoded protein: CASTWTGGTRQVTDTQYF.

This sequence joins TRBV5-1 and TRBJ2-3; possible D gene TRBD1, 5 bases. The V end was cut by 1 base, the J end by 0 bases, with 12 bases between. The CDR3 contains 16 residues. Germline V gene lookup returns CDR1 SGHRS and CDR2 YFSETQ. The CDR3 sequence: CASSLSWGRSTDTQYF. The CDR3 bases are TGCGCCAGCAGCTTGTCGTGGGGCAGGAGCACAGATACGCAGTATTTT.

The chain carries TRBV9 and TRBJ1-6; the match to TRBD1 covers 7 bases. Losses at the gene ends were 1 base for V and 6 bases for J; bases not matched to a gene: 1. CDR3 size: 14 residues. Germline V gene sequence: CDR1 SGDLS, CDR2 YYNGEE. This CDR3 is CASSVRTGNSPLHF. CDR3 in DNA: TGTGCCAGCAGCGTAAGGACAGGTAATTCACCCCTCCACTTT.